This T cell receptor (beta chain) is from a study of identical twins. Study-wide findings and caveats: The more abundant beta clonotypes in cord blood had fewer insertions, and memory repertoires did not show this. Those out-of-frame alpha sequences shared by twins showed an excess of low generation probability. The models systematically underestimated how much out-of-frame TCR alpha was shared in monozygotic twins.

A universal primer site arose from template switching, and cDNA bore unique molecular identifiers. TCRdb analysed the 5' RACE reads with MiXCR anew, one entry per CDR3 protein. The top ten hold 7.5% to 9.5% of the sample, which has fewer than 450,000 distinct CDR3 sequences, 9% seen once. The V gene's germline CDR1 is MNHEY and CDR2 SMNVEV (reference sequence). J lost 5 bases, V lost 10 bases, and 8 bases had no gene match. This CDR3 is built from 15 residues. This clonotype was found a few times. Antigen unknown. The rearrangement links TRBV27 to TRBJ2-3; 14 positions match TRBD2. The sequence was obtained from a woman in her forties or fifties in good health. Sequencing input: naive T cells sorted from blood. In DNA, the CDR3 is TGTGCCACCGCGGGACTAGCGGGAGAGATAGATACGCAGTATTTT. Its protein product is CATAGLAGEIDTQYF.